The 30 T cell receptor beta chains below all came from one sample that was sequenced in a study of cytomegalovirus exposure and HLA in healthy donors. This PCR relied on a set of 60 Vbeta primers and 13 Jbeta primers. Some clones are missing from TCRdb's copy, which holds only in-frame ones; the method was immunoSEQ multiplex PCR. Of roughly 66,000 clones listed, about 80% are singletons. Sequencing was done on a sample of PBMCs. These receptor sequences come from a man in his forties or fifties in good health and CMV-seronegative.

The chain has TRBV30 and TRBJ2-5; TRBD2 matches at 11 bases. The V and J ends lost 3 bases and 5 bases, in that order; junction bases with no gene match: 5. CDR3 length: 14 residues. Germline CDR1 is GTSNPN and CDR2 is SVGIG (reference sequence). The CDR3 region has the DNA TGTGCCTGGAGGATTAGCGGGGGGGCTGAGACCCAGTACTTC. This encodes CAWRISGGAETQYF.

The chain combines TRBV2 with TRBJ2-2; D possibly corresponds to TRBD2 (6 bases). Germline V gives CDR1 SNHLY, CDR2 FYNNEI. The CDR3 covers 15 residues. V lost 7 bases and J lost 1, with 13 bases in between. CDR3: CASKNTGENTGELFF. CDR3 in DNA: TGTGCCAGCAAGAATACGGGGGAGAACACCGGGGAGCTGTTTTTT. The full variable domain, with the rest looked up from reference TRBV2 and TRBJ2-2, is EPEVTQTPSHQVTQMGQEVILRCVPISNHLYFYWYRQILGQKVEFLVSFYNNEISEKSEIFDDQFSVERPDGSNFTLKIRSTKLEDSAMYFCASKNTGENTGELFFGEGSRLTVL.

CDR3 DNA sequence: TGTGCCAGCAGTCCGTGGACAGGGGGCATCAACGAGCAGTACTTC. Protein: CASSPWTGGINEQYF. The rearrangement links TRBV28 to TRBJ2-7, with TRBD1 matching 11 bases. Germline CDR1 MDHEN, CDR2 SYDVKM. Trimming took 5 bases from V and 5 from J; bases not matched to a gene: 8. The length of the CDR3 is 15 residues.

The chain recombines TRBV28 with TRBJ1-5; 10 positions match TRBD1. The CDR3 consists of 15 residues. Germline values: CDR1 MDHEN, CDR2 SYDVKM. With 2 bases clipped from V and 2 bases from J, the junction kept 0 bases outside the gene matches. The CDR3 coding sequence is TGTGCCAGCAGTTTAGGACAGGGGGGCAATCAGCCCCAGCATTTT. This codes for CASSLGQGGNQPQHF.

The rearrangement uses TRBV7-9 and TRBJ1-2; the match to TRBD1 covers 10 bases. This CDR3 spans 13 amino acids. Per the germline V gene, CDR1 is SEHNR and CDR2 is FQNEAQ (reference sequence). The J segment lost 6 bases and the V segment lost 6 bases, leaving 4 bases of the junction unmatched. The CDR3 sequence is CASSRQGANGYTF. As DNA, the CDR3 is TGTGCCAGCAGTCGACAGGGGGCGAATGGCTACACCTTC.

The V gene is TRBV11-3, the J gene TRBJ2-7; 9 bases agree with TRBD1. The CDR3 has 15 amino acids. J lost 5 bases, V lost 3 bases, and 8 bases had no gene match. Looked up from germline, CDR1 is SGHNT and CDR2 is YENEEA. The CDR3 DNA reads as TGTGCCAGCAGCTTGGGACAGGGAATGGGCCACGAGCAGTACTTC. Protein sequence: CASSLGQGMGHEQYF.

V gene TRBV9 combines with J gene TRBJ2-2; D is possibly TRBD2 (5 bases). The V and J ends lost 3 bases and 6 bases respectively, with 15 bases between them. Germline CDR1 is SGDLS and CDR2 is YYNGEE. The CDR3 consists of 15 residues. The CDR3 here is CASSDRGSLSGELFF. CDR3 DNA sequence: TGTGCCAGCAGCGACAGAGGGTCCCTTTCCGGGGAGCTGTTTTTT.

The J gene is TRBJ2-5, the V gene TRBV20-1; D remains ambiguous. Germline CDR1 DFQATT, CDR2 SNEGSKA (reference sequence). The CDR3 sequence is 10 residues long. V lost 3 bases to trimming and J lost 9 bases, with 8 bases between them. Here the CDR3 reads CSARAGSQYF. DNA of the CDR3: TGCAGTGCTAGGGCCGGGTCCCAGTACTTC.

V gene TRBV7-6 combines with J gene TRBJ2-1; D may be TRBD2 (5 bases). Trimming removed 5 bases from V and 7 bases from J, with 21 bases in between. CDR1 is SGHVS and CDR2 is FNYEAQ in the germline V gene. This CDR3 spans 16 amino acids. In DNA form, the CDR3 reads TGTGCCAGCAGCATTGGACTCTCTAGGGCAAGGAATGAGCAGTTCTTC. As protein: CASSIGLSRARNEQFF.

The chain couples TRBV25-1 to TRBJ2-1; TRBD2 matches 8 bases. The CDR3 covers 15 residues. V lost 4 bases, J lost 0 bases, and 2 bases stayed unmatched. Germline V gene lookup returns CDR1 MGHDK and CDR2 SYGVNS. The CDR3 sequence is CASSAAGGSYNEQFF. The CDR3 DNA follows: TGTGCCAGCAGTGCCGCGGGGGGCTCCTACAATGAGCAGTTCTTC.

This chain links TRBV5-1 with TRBJ1-6; no clear D gene. The CDR3 spans 13 residues. Per the germline V gene, CDR1 is SGHRS and CDR2 is YFSETQ. Between the trimmed V and J ends, which lost 0 bases and 10 bases, there was a span of 8 bases. The CDR3 DNA reads as TGCGCCAGCAGCTTGGCGGGAATCTCACCCCTCCACTTT. This codes for CASSLAGISPLHF.

V and J are TRBV7-8 and TRBJ1-1, with 11 bases matching TRBD1. Germline CDR1 SGHVS, CDR2 FQNEAQ. V gave up 5 bases and J gave up 7 bases; unmatched junction bases: 9. CDR3 length: 15 residues. This CDR3 is CASSPRDRGSNEAFF. CDR3 DNA: TGTGCCAGCAGCCCCCGGGACAGGGGGTCTAATGAAGCTTTCTTT.

This chain connects TRBV7-2 to TRBJ2-2, with 8 bases that match TRBD2. This CDR3 has 17 residues. With 0 bases clipped from V and 7 bases from J, the junction kept 10 bases outside the gene matches. CDR1 and CDR2 (germline): SGHTA, FQGNSA. The CDR3 protein is CASSLAGSGSVFGELFF. The DNA of the CDR3 is TGTGCCAGCAGCTTAGCGGGGAGCGGGAGTGTCTTCGGGGAGCTGTTTTTT. The variable domain in full, with the rest retrieved from reference TRBV7-2 and TRBJ2-2, is GAGVSQSPSNKVTEKGKDVELRCDPISGHTALYWYRQSLGQGLEFLIYFQGNSAPDKSGLPSDRFSAERTGGSVSTLTIQRTQQEDSAVYLCASSLAGSGSVFGELFFGEGSRLTVL.

This clone was detected once. The chain carries TRBV28 and TRBJ1-1; D is ambiguous. In germline, CDR1 is MDHEN, CDR2 SYDVKM. The CDR3 consists of 14 residues. The germline V and J ends were trimmed by 3 bases and 4 bases, with 12 bases remaining between them. The CDR3 loop is CASSLKGAFTEAFF. CDR3 DNA sequence: TGTGCCAGCAGTTTGAAGGGAGCGTTCACTGAAGCTTTCTTT.

The chain uses TRBV15 and TRBJ2-7, with 7 bases identical to TRBD1. J gave up 2 bases and V 3 bases, and 10 bases lay outside the gene matches. The CDR3 runs to 16 residues. Germline V gene sequence: CDR1 LNHNV, CDR2 YYDKDF (reference sequence). The CDR3 DNA follows: TGTGCCACCAGCAGCCCGGACAGGACCCCCACCTACGAGCAGTACTTC. It yields the protein CATSSPDRTPTYEQYF.

This clone was recorded a few times. V and J are TRBV2 and TRBJ2-3; tentatively, D is TRBD2 (6 bases). This CDR3 region has 16 residues. CDR1 is SNHLY, CDR2 FYNNEI, per germline. Trimming removed 1 base from V and 0 bases from J, with 11 bases in between. For the CDR3, the DNA is TGTGCCAGCAGTGAAGATGCGGGGTCTAGCACAGATACGCAGTATTTT. As protein: CASSEDAGSSTDTQYF. Full variable domain (outside the CDR3, taken from reference TRBV2 and TRBJ2-3): EPEVTQTPSHQVTQMGQEVILRCVPISNHLYFYWYRQILGQKVEFLVSFYNNEISEKSEIFDDQFSVERPDGSNFTLKIRSTKLEDSAMYFCASSEDAGSSTDTQYFGPGTRLTVL.

The chain links TRBV5-4 to TRBJ2-3, with unresolved D. The CDR3 covers 14 residues. The germline V and J ends were trimmed by 4 bases and 4 bases, with 13 bases remaining between them. Germline V gene data show CDR1 as SGHNT and CDR2 as YYREEE (reference sequence). CDR3 sequence: CASSPVSSSDTQYF. The CDR3 DNA reads as TGTGCCAGCAGCCCGGTATCTTCATCAGATACGCAGTATTTT.

This chain uses TRBV5-5 with TRBJ1-5; D is unresolved. The CDR3 sequence is 13 residues long. The germline V gene encodes CDR1 SGHKS and CDR2 YYEKEE (reference sequence). Trimming left V 0 bases short and J 4 bases short, with 5 bases between. This CDR3 reads CASSLAGNQPQHF. CDR3 nucleotide sequence: TGTGCCAGCAGCTTGGCCGGGAATCAGCCCCAGCATTTT.

This clone came up a few times. This sequence joins TRBV4-1 and TRBJ2-1, with TRBD2 matching 7 bases. Trimming at V came to 4 bases and at J to 12 bases, leaving 6 bases not matched to a gene. Germline V gene lookup returns CDR1 MGHRA and CDR2 YSYEKL. The length of the CDR3 is 12 residues. The DNA for the CDR3 is TGCGCCAGCAGCCCCCCTGGGGGGGTGCAGTTCTTC. It translates to CASSPPGGVQFF.

The chain carries TRBV25-1 and TRBJ1-4; no clear D gene. Per the germline V gene, CDR1 is MGHDK and CDR2 is SYGVNS. This CDR3 spans 13 amino acids. V lost 6 bases, J lost 8 bases, and 13 bases lay in between. CDR3 DNA sequence: TGTGCCAGCAGATACTCGGGTTACGAAAAACTGTTTTTT. This gives the protein CASRYSGYEKLFF.

CDR3 DNA sequence: TGTGCCAGCGGCTTACATGGCATGAACACTGAAGCTTTCTTT. This gives the protein CASGLHGMNTEAFF. This chain joins TRBV27 and TRBJ1-1; D unclear. The CDR3 length is 14 residues. Germline V lookup: CDR1 MNHEY, CDR2 SMNVEV (reference sequence). Trimming pared 8 bases from V and 0 bases from J, leaving 13 bases between.

This clone came up once. This chain links TRBV2 with TRBJ2-5; D might be TRBD1 (7 bases). The assigned J gene may be wrong: the sequence end matches TRBJ2-7 better. Germline V gene lookup returns CDR1 SNHLY and CDR2 FYNNEI. This CDR3 is 15 amino acids long. CDR3 protein: CASSEASRGAYEQYF. CDR3 DNA: TGTGCCAGCAGTGAAGCAAGCAGGGGGGCCTACGAGCAGTACTTC.

The chain has TRBV2 and TRBJ1-5; 7 bases are shared with TRBD1. V trimming: 6 bases; J trimming: 2 bases; junction bases outside the gene matches: 7. The CDR3 is 15 amino acids. Germline-derived CDR1 and CDR2 are SNHLY and FYNNEI. The CDR3 loop reads CASSKGANGNQPQHF. Written as DNA, the CDR3 is TGTGCCAGCAGCAAGGGGGCAAATGGCAATCAGCCCCAGCATTTT.

The V and J genes are TRBV30 and TRBJ2-7; TRBD2 matches 7 bases. Losses at the gene ends were 1 base for V and 2 bases for J; bases not matched to a gene: 5. The CDR3 runs 14 residues. Germline V gives CDR1 GTSNPN, CDR2 SVGIG (reference sequence). The CDR3 DNA reads TGTGCCTGGAGTGCGAGGCGGGAGCCCTACGAGCAGTACTTC. This sequence encodes CAWSARREPYEQYF.

The genes are TRBV13 and TRBJ1-1, with D possibly being TRBD1 (5 bases). Germline values: CDR1 PRHDT, CDR2 FYEKMQ (reference sequence). This CDR3 spans 14 amino acids. Trimming removed 8 bases at V and 5 bases at J, with 18 bases between. The CDR3 DNA is TGTGCCAGCCGTCTATGGGGGGTAGGAACTGAAGCTTTCTTT. Protein: CASRLWGVGTEAFF.

The chain is built from TRBV11-2 and TRBJ2-3; D uncertain. CDR1 is SGHAT, CDR2 FQNNGV, per germline. V gave up 3 bases and J gave up 2 bases, with 6 bases separating them. The CDR3 runs 13 residues. In nucleotides, the CDR3 is TGTGCCAGCAGCTTTCTCTCCACAGATACGCAGTATTTT. This sequence encodes CASSFLSTDTQYF.

The chain couples TRBV7-8 to TRBJ2-2, with 10 nucleotides matching TRBD2. Germline CDR1 reads SGHVS; CDR2 reads FQNEAQ. J was trimmed by 4 bases and V by 5 bases; bases with no gene match: 7. The CDR3 totals 16 residues. The CDR3 spells CASSPRASGGTGELFF. CDR3 coding DNA: TGTGCCAGCAGCCCCCGGGCTAGCGGGGGCACCGGGGAGCTGTTTTTT.

The V call is TRBV5-1, the J call TRBJ1-1; 7 nucleotides align to TRBD1. After removal of 1 base from V and 5 bases from J, the junction contained 8 bases not matched to a gene. The CDR3 totals 15 residues. The germline CDR1 and CDR2 sequences are SGHRS and YFSETQ. The CDR3 DNA reads as TGCGCCAGCAGCTTGTTCGGGACAGACAAAACTGAAGCTTTCTTT. Translating gives CASSLFGTDKTEAFF.

The chain is built from TRBV27 and TRBJ2-7; D is possibly TRBD2 (5 bases). V lost 6 bases to trimming and J lost 0 bases, with 12 bases between them. The CDR3 has 14 amino acids. The V gene's germline CDR1 is MNHEY and CDR2 SMNVEV (reference sequence). CDR3 sequence: CASRRRRSSYEQYF. The CDR3 DNA reads TGTGCCAGCAGGCGAAGGAGGAGCTCCTACGAGCAGTACTTC.

This chain joins TRBV11-2 and TRBJ2-2, with D maybe TRBD1 (8 bases). V was shortened by 5 bases and J by 5 bases, with 24 bases between the two germline ends. The V gene's germline CDR1 is SGHAT and CDR2 FQNNGV. CDR3 length: 18 amino acids. DNA for the CDR3: TGTGCCAGCAGCACGGGACCAACAGGGGGAGGGAGGACCGGGGAGCTGTTTTTT. It codes for CASSTGPTGGGRTGELFF.